This is a list of T cell receptor beta chains from one sample in a study of control samples from healthy donors and cancer patients. The assay was immunoSEQ multiplex PCR, and TCRdb's table has in-frame clones only and misses some. The sample contains around 150,000 clones, approximately 94% of which appear only once. Sequences were obtained from PBMCs. These TCRs come from a man in his sixties with colorectal cancer. Both conserved end residues are part of each CDR3. A D gene is named only where the DNA matches it firmly. The size field is filled for only some rows; it gives once, few, many or a size class.

d_gene	abundance	v_gene	j_gene	CDR3aa	CDR3nt
-	-	TRBV6-5	TRBJ1-5	CASSSAQGVSNQPQHF	TGTGCCAGCAGTTCAGCTCAGGGTGTCAGCAATCAGCCCCAGCATTTT
-	-	TRBV11-2	TRBJ2-7	CASSIGGFYEQYF	TGTGCCAGCAGCATAGGTGGGTTCTACGAGCAGTACTTC
TRBD1	-	TRBV6-5	TRBJ1-1	CASSRDRGQGRSIF	TGTGCCAGCAGTCGGGACAGGGGGCAAGGTCGGTCTATCTTT
-	-	TRBV5-1	TRBJ1-1	CASSFRTGTNTEAFF	TGCGCCAGCAGCTTTCGCACGGGAACGAACACTGAAGCTTTCTTT
-	-	TRBV5-1	TRBJ1-3	CASSLEQVDSGNTIYF	TGCGCCAGCAGCTTGGAACAGGTAGACTCTGGAAACACCATATATTTT
TRBD1	-	TRBV5-1	TRBJ1-5	CASSLTGGDQPQHF	TGCGCCAGCAGCTTGACAGGGGGCGACCAGCCCCAGCATTTT
-	-	TRBV21-1	TRBJ2-5	CASGSLKQGSLETQYF	TGTGCCAGCGGATCCTTAAAACAGGGGAGTTTGGAGACCCAGTACTTC
-	-	TRBV5-4	TRBJ1-2	CASSPEGVGGYTF	TGTGCCAGCAGCCCGGAGGGGGTCGGAGGCTACACCTTC
TRBD1	-	TRBV7-6	TRBJ1-3	CASSEGQAGSGNTIYF	TGTGCCAGCAGCGAAGGACAGGCTGGCTCTGGAAACACCATATATTTT
-	-	TRBV4-2	TRBJ1-1	CASSPLQGNTEAFF	TGTGCCAGCAGCCCCCTACAGGGGAACACTGAAGCTTTCTTT
-	-	TRBV3-1/TRBV3-2	TRBJ1-1	CASSQDSARTAFF	TGTGCCAGCAGCCAAGATTCGGCACGGACGGCTTTCTTT
TRBD1	-	TRBV6-2/TRBV6-3	TRBJ2-3	CASSDAGTGSTDTQYF	TGTGCCAGCAGCGACGCTGGGACAGGGAGCACAGATACGCAGTATTTT
-	-	TRBV21-1	TRBJ2-2	CASSNRPGELFF	TGTGCCAGCAGCAACCGGCCCGGGGAGCTGTTTTTT
-	once	TRBV19	TRBJ1-6	CASSTIASSYNSPLHF	TGTGCCAGTAGTACTATCGCCAGCTCCTATAATTCACCCCTCCACTTT
-	-	TRBV28	TRBJ1-5	CASTFGSGNQPQHF	TGTGCCAGCACTTTCGGATCGGGAAATCAGCCCCAGCATTTT
TRBD1	-	TRBV5-4	TRBJ1-2	CASSSGQGAVGYTF	TGTGCCAGCAGCTCAGGACAGGGGGCTGTAGGCTACACCTTC
-	-	TRBV6-2/TRBV6-3	TRBJ2-2	CASSYQEVRAGELFF	TGTGCCAGCAGTTACCAGGAAGTCCGGGCCGGGGAGCTGTTTTTT
-	-	TRBV5-6	TRBJ2-3	CASSHSGTDTQYF	TGTGCCAGCAGCCATTCGGGGACAGATACGCAGTATTTT
TRBD2	-	TRBV11-2	TRBJ2-5	CASSLGLAGGSETQYF	TGTGCCAGCAGCCTCGGACTAGCGGGGGGGTCAGAGACCCAGTACTTC
TRBD1	few	TRBV4-3	TRBJ1-2	CASSQDQTGGSYGYTF	TGCGCCAGCAGCCAAGATCAGACAGGGGGATCCTATGGCTACACCTTC
TRBD1	-	TRBV5-1	TRBJ1-1	CASGTAYTEAFF	TGCGCCAGCGGGACAGCTTACACTGAAGCTTTCTTT
-	-	TRBV7-8	TRBJ1-1	CASSLAQGGGKTEAFF	TGTGCCAGCAGCTTAGCCCAAGGAGGGGGGAAAACTGAAGCTTTCTTT
-	-	TRBV29-1	TRBJ2-3	CSVGSPTDTQYF	TGCAGCGTTGGGTCCCCCACAGATACGCAGTATTTT
TRBD2	-	TRBV6-6	TRBJ2-1	CASSIPSGDEQFF	TGTGCCAGCAGCATCCCTAGCGGGGATGAGCAGTTCTTC
-	-	TRBV2	TRBJ2-2	CASITGTTGELFF	TGTGCCAGCATCACAGGGACCACCGGGGAGCTGTTTTTT
-	-	TRBV30	TRBJ1-1	CASSGGGTEAFF	TGTGCCAGTTCGGGGGGAGGAACTGAAGCTTTCTTT
TRBD1	-	TRBV5-1	TRBJ2-7	CASSLGGQGSSSYEQYF	TGCGCCAGCAGCTTGGGGGGACAGGGATCATCCTCCTACGAGCAGTACTTC
-	-	TRBV5-1	TRBJ1-6	CASSGTPNSPLHF	TGCGCCAGCAGTGGGACACCGAATTCACCCCTCCACTTT
-	-	TRBV6-6	TRBJ2-3	CASASGKEQYF	TGTGCCAGCGCCTCAGGGAAAGAGCAGTATTTT
TRBD1	-	TRBV19	TRBJ1-5	CASSGTGGRQPQHF	TGTGCCAGTAGTGGGACAGGGGGTCGTCAGCCCCAGCATTTT
TRBD1	-	TRBV19	TRBJ1-2	CASRTGGAYGYTF	TGTGCCAGTAGAACAGGGGGTGCCTATGGCTACACCTTC
TRBD2	once	TRBV5-6	TRBJ2-7	CASRRSGGAYEQYF	TGTGCCAGCAGACGGAGCGGGGGGGCTTACGAGCAGTACTTC
-	-	TRBV5-6	TRBJ1-1	CASSLSTGPAFF	TGTGCCAGCAGCTTGTCCACAGGCCCGGCTTTCTTT
-	-	TRBV27	TRBJ2-7	CASSPTGYEQYF	TGTGCCAGCAGCCCCACGGGCTACGAGCAGTACTTC
TRBD1	-	TRBV18	TRBJ1-1	CASSLDRGTEAFF	TGTGCCAGCTCACTGGACAGGGGTACTGAAGCTTTCTTT
TRBD2	-	TRBV6-2/TRBV6-3	TRBJ2-1	CASSSHLAGPPYNEQFF	TGTGCCAGCAGTTCCCATCTAGCGGGGCCGCCCTACAATGAGCAGTTCTTC
-	once	TRBV6-2/TRBV6-3	TRBJ1-1	CASSYGAGDMNTEAFF	TGTGCCAGCAGTTACGGGGCAGGGGATATGAACACTGAAGCTTTCTTT
-	-	TRBV3-1/TRBV3-2	TRBJ2-7	CASSQRPDSYEQYF	TGTGCCAGCAGCCAACGGCCAGACTCCTACGAGCAGTACTTC
TRBD2	once	TRBV11-2	TRBJ2-3	CASRKGGGFGSTDTQYF	TGTGCCAGCAGAAAGGGCGGGGGATTTGGATCGACAGATACGCAGTATTTT
-	-	TRBV5-6	TRBJ2-3	CASSRLDTSTDTQYF	TGTGCCAGCAGCCGCCTAGACACTAGCACAGATACGCAGTATTTT
TRBD1	-	TRBV2	TRBJ1-5	CASRPDRDNQPQHF	TGTGCCAGCAGGCCCGACAGGGACAATCAGCCCCAGCATTTT
-	-	TRBV5-4	TRBJ2-1	CASSLDGGAYNEQFF	TGTGCCAGCAGCTTGGACGGGGGTGCCTACAATGAGCAGTTCTTC
TRBD1	-	TRBV5-1	TRBJ2-3	CASSLQGTVGDTQYF	TGCGCCAGCAGCTTACAGGGGACCGTCGGAGATACGCAGTATTTT
TRBD1	-	TRBV19	TRBJ1-1	CASSPDRGENTEAFF	TGTGCCAGTAGCCCTGACAGGGGAGAGAACACTGAAGCTTTCTTT
-	-	TRBV5-4	TRBJ2-7	CASSLDRSYEQYF	TGTGCCAGCAGCTTAGACAGATCCTACGAGCAGTACTTC
-	few	TRBV11-2	TRBJ2-7	CASSLVGGRYEQYF	TGTGCCAGCAGCTTAGTTGGAGGGAGGTACGAGCAGTACTTC
-	-	TRBV18	TRBJ1-2	CASSPLREDYGYTF	TGTGCCAGCTCACCCCTGAGGGAGGACTATGGCTACACCTTC
-	-	TRBV6-5	TRBJ1-6	CASSYSKANSSPLHF	TGTGCCAGCAGTTACTCGAAGGCGAATAGTTCACCCCTCCACTTT
-	-	TRBV5-1	TRBJ1-2	CASSSQGYGYTF	TGCGCCAGCAGCTCGCAGGGCTATGGCTACACCTTC
TRBD1	once	TRBV3-1/TRBV3-2	TRBJ1-4	CASSPPQAGGYEKLFF	TGTGCCAGCAGCCCCCCCCAGGCAGGGGGCTACGAAAAACTGTTTTTT
-	-	TRBV5-4	TRBJ2-5	CASSLVGGNFQETQYF	TGTGCCAGCAGCTTGGTTGGGGGGAACTTCCAAGAGACCCAGTACTTC
TRBD1	once	TRBV5-8	TRBJ1-5	CASSFRGRWVSQPQHF	TGTGCCAGCAGCTTCAGGGGGCGGTGGGTAAGTCAGCCCCAGCATTTT
-	-	TRBV7-9	TRBJ2-5	CASSLVPQIQETQYF	TGTGCCAGCAGCTTAGTTCCACAGATCCAAGAGACCCAGTACTTC
TRBD1	-	TRBV5-1	TRBJ1-1	CASSLTGGSEAFF	TGCGCCAGCAGCTTGACAGGGGGCTCTGAAGCTTTCTTT
-	-	TRBV12-3/TRBV12-4	TRBJ1-2	CASSPGQSYGYTF	TGTGCCAGCAGCCCGGGACAAAGCTATGGCTACACCTTC